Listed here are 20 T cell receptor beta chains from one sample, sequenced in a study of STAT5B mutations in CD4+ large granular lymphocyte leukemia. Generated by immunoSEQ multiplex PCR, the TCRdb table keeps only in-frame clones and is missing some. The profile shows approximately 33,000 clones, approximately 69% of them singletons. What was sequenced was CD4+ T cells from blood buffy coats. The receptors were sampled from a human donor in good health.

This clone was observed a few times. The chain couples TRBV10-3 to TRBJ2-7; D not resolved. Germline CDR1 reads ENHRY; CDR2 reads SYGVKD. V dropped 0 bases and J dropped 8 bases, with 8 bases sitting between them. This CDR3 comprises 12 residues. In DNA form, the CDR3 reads TGTGCCATCAGTGAGTCGACCAACCAGCAGTACTTC. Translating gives CAISESTNQQYF.

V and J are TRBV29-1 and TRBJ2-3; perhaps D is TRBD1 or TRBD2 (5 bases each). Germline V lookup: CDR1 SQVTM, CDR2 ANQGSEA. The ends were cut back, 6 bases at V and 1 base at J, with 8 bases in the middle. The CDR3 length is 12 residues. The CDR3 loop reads CSVGVGTDTQYF. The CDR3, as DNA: TGCAGCGTGGGGGTTGGCACAGATACGCAGTATTTT.

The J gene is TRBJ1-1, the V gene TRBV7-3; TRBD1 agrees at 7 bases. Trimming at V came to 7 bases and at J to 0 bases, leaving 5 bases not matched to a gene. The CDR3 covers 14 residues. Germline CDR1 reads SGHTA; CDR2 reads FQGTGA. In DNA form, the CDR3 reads TGTGCCAGCAAGAGGGACAGAATGAACACTGAAGCTTTCTTT. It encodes CASKRDRMNTEAFF. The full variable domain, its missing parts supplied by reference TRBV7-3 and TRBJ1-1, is GAGVSQTPSNKVTEKGKYVELRCDPISGHTALYWYRQSLGQGPEFLIYFQGTGAADDSGLPNDRFFAVRPEGSVSTLKIQRTERGDSAVYLCASKRDRMNTEAFFGQGTRLTVV.

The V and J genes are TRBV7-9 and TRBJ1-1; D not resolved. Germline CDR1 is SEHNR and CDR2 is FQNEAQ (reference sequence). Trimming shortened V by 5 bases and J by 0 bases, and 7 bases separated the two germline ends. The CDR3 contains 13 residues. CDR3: CASSVDMNTEAFF. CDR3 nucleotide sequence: TGTGCCAGCAGCGTAGACATGAACACTGAAGCTTTCTTT.

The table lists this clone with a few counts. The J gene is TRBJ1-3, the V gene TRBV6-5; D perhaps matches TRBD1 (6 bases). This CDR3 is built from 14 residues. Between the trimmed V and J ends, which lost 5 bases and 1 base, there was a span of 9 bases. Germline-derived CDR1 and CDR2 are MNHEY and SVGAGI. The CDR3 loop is CASSTTGSGNTIYF. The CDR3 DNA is TGTGCCAGCAGTACAACAGGGTCTGGAAACACCATATATTTT.

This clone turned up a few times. The CDR3 DNA reads TGTGCCACCGGGAGGGAGGAAGGGGCCTATGGCTACACCTTC. It codes for CATGREEGAYGYTF. The chain has TRBV6-1 and TRBJ1-2; maybe TRBD1 (5 bases). The CDR3 covers 14 residues. Germline values: CDR1 MNHNS, CDR2 SASEGT. Trimming cost V 10 bases and J 4 bases, with 19 bases left between them.

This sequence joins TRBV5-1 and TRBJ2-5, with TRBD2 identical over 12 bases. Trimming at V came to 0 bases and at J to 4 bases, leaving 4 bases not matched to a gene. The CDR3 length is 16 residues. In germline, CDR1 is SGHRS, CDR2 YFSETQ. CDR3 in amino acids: CASSLGTSGGPETQYF. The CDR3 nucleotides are TGCGCCAGCAGCTTGGGAACTAGCGGGGGGCCAGAGACCCAGTACTTC.

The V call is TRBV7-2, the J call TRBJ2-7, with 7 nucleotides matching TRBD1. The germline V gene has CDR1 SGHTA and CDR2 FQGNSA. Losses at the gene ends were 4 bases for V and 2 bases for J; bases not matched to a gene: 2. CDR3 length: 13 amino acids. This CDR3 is CASSYDRAYEQYF. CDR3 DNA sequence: TGTGCCAGCAGCTACGACAGGGCCTACGAGCAGTACTTC.

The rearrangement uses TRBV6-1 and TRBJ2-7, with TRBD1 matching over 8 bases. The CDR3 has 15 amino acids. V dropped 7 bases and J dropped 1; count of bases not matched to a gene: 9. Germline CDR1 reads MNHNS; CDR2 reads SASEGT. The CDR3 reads CASKTTGVASYEQYF. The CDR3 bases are TGTGCCAGCAAAACGACAGGGGTCGCTTCCTACGAGCAGTACTTC.

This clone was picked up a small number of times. CDR3 amino acids: CATTGQGVFDEQFF. Written as DNA, the CDR3 is TGTGCCACCACAGGACAGGGGGTATTCGATGAGCAGTTCTTC. The chain has TRBV10-3 and TRBJ2-1; 10 nucleotides match TRBD1. The V gene's germline CDR1 is ENHRY and CDR2 SYGVKD. V shed 10 bases and J 8 bases; nucleotides not matched to a gene: 11. The CDR3 is 14 amino acids.

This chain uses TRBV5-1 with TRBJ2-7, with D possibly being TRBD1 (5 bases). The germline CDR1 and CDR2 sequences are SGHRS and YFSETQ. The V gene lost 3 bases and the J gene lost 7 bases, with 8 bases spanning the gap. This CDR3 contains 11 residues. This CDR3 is CASSSQVEQYF. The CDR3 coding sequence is TGCGCCAGCAGCTCACAGGTGGAGCAGTACTTC.

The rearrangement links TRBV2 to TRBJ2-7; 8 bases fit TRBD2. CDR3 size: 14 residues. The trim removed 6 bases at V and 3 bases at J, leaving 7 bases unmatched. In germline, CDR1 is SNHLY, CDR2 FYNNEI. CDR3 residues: CASRRRGGVYEQYF. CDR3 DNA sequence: TGTGCCAGCAGACGCCGGGGGGGCGTCTACGAGCAGTACTTC. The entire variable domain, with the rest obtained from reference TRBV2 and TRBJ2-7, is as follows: EPEVTQTPSHQVTQMGQEVILRCVPISNHLYFYWYRQILGQKVEFLVSFYNNEISEKSEIFDDQFSVERPDGSNFTLKIRSTKLEDSAMYFCASRRRGGVYEQYFGPGTRLTVT.

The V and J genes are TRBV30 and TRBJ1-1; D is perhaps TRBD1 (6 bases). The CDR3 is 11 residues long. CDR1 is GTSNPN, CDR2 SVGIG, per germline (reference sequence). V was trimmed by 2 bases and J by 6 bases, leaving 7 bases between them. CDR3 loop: CAWSRGAEAFF. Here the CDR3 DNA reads TGTGCCTGGAGTAGGGGGGCTGAAGCTTTCTTT.

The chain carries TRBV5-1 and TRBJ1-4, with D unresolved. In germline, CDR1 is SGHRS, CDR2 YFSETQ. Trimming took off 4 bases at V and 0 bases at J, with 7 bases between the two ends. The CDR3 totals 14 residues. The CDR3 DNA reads TGCGCCAGCAGCCGGGATGCAACTAATGAAAAACTGTTTTTT. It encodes CASSRDATNEKLFF.

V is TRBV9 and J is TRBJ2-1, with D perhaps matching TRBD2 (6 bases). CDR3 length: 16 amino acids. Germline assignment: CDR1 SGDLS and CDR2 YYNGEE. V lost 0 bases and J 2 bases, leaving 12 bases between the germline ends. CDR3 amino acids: CASSVGRGSPYNEQFF. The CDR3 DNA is TGTGCCAGCAGCGTAGGGCGGGGCAGCCCCTACAATGAGCAGTTCTTC.

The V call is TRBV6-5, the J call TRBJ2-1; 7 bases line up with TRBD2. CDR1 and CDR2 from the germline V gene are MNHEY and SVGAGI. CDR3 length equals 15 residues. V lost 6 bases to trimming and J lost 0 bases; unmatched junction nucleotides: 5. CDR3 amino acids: CASSRAGSSYNEQFF. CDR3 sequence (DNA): TGTGCCAGCAGCAGAGCGGGGAGCTCCTACAATGAGCAGTTCTTC.

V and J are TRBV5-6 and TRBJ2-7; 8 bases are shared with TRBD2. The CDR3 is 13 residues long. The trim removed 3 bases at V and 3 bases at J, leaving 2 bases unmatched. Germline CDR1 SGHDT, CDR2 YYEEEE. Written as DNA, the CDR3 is TGTGCCAGCAGCTCGGGACTAGTCTACGAGCAGTACTTC. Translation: CASSSGLVYEQYF. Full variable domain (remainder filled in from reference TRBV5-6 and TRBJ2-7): DAGVTQSPTHLIKTRGQQVTLRCSPKSGHDTVSWYQQALGQGPQFIFQYYEEEERQRGNFPDRFSGHQFPNYSSELNVNALLLGDSALYLCASSSGLVYEQYFGPGTRLTVT.

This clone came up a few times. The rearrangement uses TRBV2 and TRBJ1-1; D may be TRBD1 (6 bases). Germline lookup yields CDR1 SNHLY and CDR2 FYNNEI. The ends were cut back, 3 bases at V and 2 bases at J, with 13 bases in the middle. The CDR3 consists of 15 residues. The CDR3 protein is CASSDPRTANTEAFF. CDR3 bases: TGTGCCAGCAGTGATCCCCGGACAGCCAACACTGAAGCTTTCTTT.

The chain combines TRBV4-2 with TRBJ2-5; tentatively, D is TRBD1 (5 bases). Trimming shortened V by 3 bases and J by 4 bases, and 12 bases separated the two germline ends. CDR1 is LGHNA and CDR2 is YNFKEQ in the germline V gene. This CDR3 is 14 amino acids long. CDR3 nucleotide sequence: TGTGCCAGCAGCCAGGGCCCTGGGGCAGAGACCCAGTACTTC. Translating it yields CASSQGPGAETQYF.

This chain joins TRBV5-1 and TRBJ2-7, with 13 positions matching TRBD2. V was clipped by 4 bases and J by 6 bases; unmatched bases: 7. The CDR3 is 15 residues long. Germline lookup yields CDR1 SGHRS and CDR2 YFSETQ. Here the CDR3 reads CASSPTGTSGVEQYF. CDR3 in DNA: TGCGCCAGCAGCCCAACCGGGACTAGCGGGGTCGAGCAGTACTTC.